One sample yielded the 31 T cell receptor beta chains listed below, sequenced in a study of T cell clones after liver transplantation. Repertoires were generated with immunoSEQ multiplex PCR, while TCRdb's copy carries only in-frame clones and drops some. The table lists just over 80,000 clones, nearly 85% of them singletons. This specimen was CD4+ T cells from blood, taken 46 months after liver transplant. The receptor set was obtained from a human patient who received a liver transplant. Among the T cells, some may be from the graft donor.

CDR3 sequence reads: CASTRDRGNTIYF. CDR3 in DNA: TGTGCCAGCACCCGCGACAGGGGGAACACCATATATTTT. The rearrangement joins TRBV6-1 to TRBJ1-3; 9 bases are a match to TRBD1. This CDR3 region has 13 residues. CDR1 MNHNS and CDR2 SASEGT come from the germline V gene. The J segment lost 7 bases and the V segment lost 7 bases, leaving 5 bases of the junction unmatched.

The rearrangement joins TRBV5-1 to TRBJ2-1; 9 nucleotides agree with TRBD1. This CDR3 region has 18 residues. The junction had 20 bases not matched to a gene; V was cut back by 7 bases and J by 6 bases. The germline V gene has CDR1 SGHRS and CDR2 YFSETQ. The CDR3 nucleotides are TGCGCCAGCTCCTACCACTACCCGGGACAGGGAACGGGCAATGAGCAGTTCTTC. Translating it yields CASSYHYPGQGTGNEQFF.

The chain links TRBV28 to TRBJ2-7, with 7 bases fitting TRBD2. The trim removed 7 bases at V and 6 bases at J, leaving 9 bases unmatched. This CDR3 spans 13 amino acids. From germline, CDR1 is MDHEN and CDR2 SYDVKM. CDR3 DNA: TGTGCCAGCAAGCCCGGCGGGGGTCGCGAGCAGTACTTC. Protein: CASKPGGGREQYF.

J is TRBJ2-7 and V is TRBV2, with TRBD2 as a possible D gene (5 bases). This CDR3 is built from 12 residues. The V end was cut by 5 bases, the J end by 4 bases, with 9 bases between. Germline V CDR1 and CDR2: SNHLY, FYNNEI. DNA for the CDR3: TGTGCCAGCAGTTATACTAGGTACGAGCAGTACTTC. This gives the protein CASSYTRYEQYF.

This chain connects TRBV25-1 to TRBJ2-3; 11 bases match TRBD2. This CDR3 comprises 15 residues. Germline CDR1 and CDR2: MGHDK and SYGVNS. The V segment lost 4 bases and the J segment 5 bases; nucleotides outside the gene matches: 5. CDR3 sequence reads: CASSGASGRKDTQYF. The CDR3 DNA follows: TGTGCCAGCAGTGGGGCTAGCGGGAGGAAAGATACGCAGTATTTT.

This clone was counted a few times. The chain is built from TRBV29-1 and TRBJ2-1; a possible D gene is TRBD2 (6 bases). The CDR3 sequence is 16 residues long. V lost 0 bases and J 0 bases, leaving 12 bases between the germline ends. Germline V lookup: CDR1 SQVTM, CDR2 ANQGSEA. The CDR3 spells CSVEERRAGSYNEQFF. CDR3 nucleotides: TGCAGCGTTGAAGAGCGACGAGCGGGCTCCTACAATGAGCAGTTCTTC.

V usage is TRBV18 and J usage is TRBJ2-7; no definite D call. CDR3 length: 14 residues. Germline V gene sequence: CDR1 KGHSH, CDR2 LQKENI. Trimming took off 1 base at V and 7 bases at J, with 14 bases between the two ends. The CDR3 DNA reads as TGTGCCAGCTCACCACTCATGGACGCGAGGGAGCAGTACTTC. Its protein is CASSPLMDAREQYF.

This chain links TRBV4-2 with TRBJ2-2; 10 nucleotides agree with TRBD2. The CDR3 covers 17 residues. With V trimmed by 0 bases and J by 5 bases, 6 bases remained unmatched. Germline V gene lookup returns CDR1 LGHNA and CDR2 YNFKEQ. As DNA, the CDR3 is TGTGCCAGCAGCCAAGAAGAGGGACTAGCGTTGACCGGGGAGCTGTTTTTT. The encoded protein is CASSQEEGLALTGELFF.

The rearrangement uses TRBV2 and TRBJ2-3; TRBD1 matches at 7 bases. Trimming removed 2 bases from V and 2 bases from J; junction bases left unmatched: 4. The germline CDR1 and CDR2 sequences are SNHLY and FYNNEI. CDR3 size: 15 residues. As DNA, the CDR3 is TGTGCCAGCAGTGAACGCAGGGGGATCACAGATACGCAGTATTTT. Protein product: CASSERRGITDTQYF.

The V gene is TRBV18, the J gene TRBJ2-7; 8 bases line up with TRBD1. Germline CDR1 reads KGHSH; CDR2 reads LQKENI. V was pared by 3 bases and J by 0 bases, with 4 bases of the junction left unmatched. The CDR3 has 15 amino acids. This CDR3 reads CASSPWTGSSYEQYF. CDR3 in DNA: TGTGCCAGCTCACCTTGGACAGGGAGCTCCTACGAGCAGTACTTC.

This rearrangement joins TRBV6-5 to TRBJ1-1, with no clear D. V was trimmed by 4 bases and J by 2 bases, leaving 8 bases between them. Germline CDR1 MNHEY, CDR2 SVGAGI. The CDR3 spans 13 residues. The chain's CDR3 is CASSSQVNTEAFF. DNA for the CDR3: TGTGCCAGCAGTTCCCAGGTAAACACTGAAGCTTTCTTT.

The chain recombines TRBV25-1 with TRBJ1-5; 7 nucleotides agree with TRBD1. The V gene end was trimmed by 6 bases and the J gene end by 7 bases; junction bases not matched to a gene: 9. This CDR3 has 14 amino acids. Germline loops: CDR1 MGHDK, CDR2 SYGVNS. The CDR3 loop is CASSYRGSEQPQHF. The CDR3 DNA reads as TGTGCCAGCAGCTACAGGGGATCGGAGCAGCCCCAGCATTTT.

The chain has TRBV10-1 and TRBJ1-1; no definite D call. CDR3 length equals 13 residues. Germline lookup yields CDR1 WNHNN and CDR2 SYGVQD (reference sequence). V shed 3 bases and J shed 0 bases, with 5 bases lying between them. The CDR3 region has the DNA TGCGCCAGCAGTGAAGAGCTGAACACTGAAGCTTTCTTT. Protein sequence: CASSEELNTEAFF.

V and J are TRBV19 and TRBJ1-5; TRBD1 agrees at 9 bases. Trimming removed 5 bases from V and 3 bases from J; junction bases left unmatched: 8. Germline CDR1 LNHDA, CDR2 SQIVND (reference sequence). This CDR3 region has 16 residues. CDR3: CASSSWDRVINQPQHF. The CDR3 bases are TGTGCCAGTAGTTCCTGGGACAGGGTTATCAATCAGCCCCAGCATTTT.

This clone was picked up one time. CDR3 protein: CASSLVHYYEQYF. DNA of the CDR3: TGCGCCAGCAGCTTGGTCCACTACTACGAGCAGTACTTC. The chain has TRBV5-1 and TRBJ2-7; unclear D gene. V gave up 0 bases and J gave up 3 bases, with 7 bases separating them. The CDR3 has 13 residues. CDR1 and CDR2 from the germline V gene are SGHRS and YFSETQ.

The genes are TRBV15 and TRBJ2-6, with 9 bases fitting TRBD1. Trimming cost V 8 bases and J 4 bases; bases outside gene matches: 15. Germline-derived CDR1 and CDR2 are LNHNV and YYDKDF (reference sequence). The CDR3 consists of 18 residues. The CDR3 coding sequence is TGTGCCACCCAAGGGCTGGGGACAGGGACTTCCGGGGCCAACGTCCTGACTTTC. Translated: CATQGLGTGTSGANVLTF.

This sequence joins TRBV6-5 and TRBJ2-1; 7 bases line up with TRBD2. The V and J ends lost 6 bases and 6 bases, in that order; junction bases with no gene match: 5. Germline V CDR1 and CDR2: MNHEY, SVGAGI. The CDR3 covers 13 residues. This CDR3 is CASRAGDFNEQFF. As DNA, the CDR3 is TGTGCCAGCAGGGCGGGGGACTTCAATGAGCAGTTCTTC.

This clone was counted between two and nine times. The rearrangement joins TRBV4-3 to TRBJ1-1; D is perhaps TRBD1 (5 bases). The CDR3 totals 14 residues. The germline V and J ends were trimmed by 0 bases and 4 bases, with 9 bases remaining between them. The germline V gene encodes CDR1 LGHNA and CDR2 YSLEER. CDR3 nucleotides: TGCGCCAGCAGCCAAGAGTCAGGGAGCACTGAAGCTTTCTTT. Translating it yields CASSQESGSTEAFF.

This chain connects TRBV2 to TRBJ2-7; D is undetermined. Germline V gives CDR1 SNHLY, CDR2 FYNNEI. This CDR3 has 12 amino acids. Trimming pared 6 bases from V and 3 bases from J, leaving 9 bases between. Here the CDR3 reads CASRNDLYEQYF. The CDR3 bases are TGTGCCAGCAGAAACGATCTCTACGAGCAGTACTTC. The variable domain in full, completed from reference TRBV2 and TRBJ2-7, reads EPEVTQTPSHQVTQMGQEVILRCVPISNHLYFYWYRQILGQKVEFLVSFYNNEISEKSEIFDDQFSVERPDGSNFTLKIRSTKLEDSAMYFCASRNDLYEQYFGPGTRLTVT.

The chain has TRBV5-1 and TRBJ2-7; 15 bases fit TRBD2. Germline V gives CDR1 SGHRS, CDR2 YFSETQ. The CDR3 sequence is 16 residues long. J was trimmed by 5 bases and V by 4 bases; bases with no gene match: 7. DNA of the CDR3: TGCGCCAGCAGCCCGATGGGGACTAGCGGGAGGAACGAGCAGTACTTC. This codes for CASSPMGTSGRNEQYF.

The gene calls are TRBV28 and TRBJ2-7, with 15 bases aligning to TRBD2. Trimming cost V 7 bases and J 7 bases; bases outside gene matches: 17. Germline CDR1 MDHEN, CDR2 SYDVKM. This CDR3 has 18 amino acids. CDR3 bases: TGTGCCAGCAACGGGACACCTGAAGGGACTAGCGGGAGGAGGGAGCAGTACTTC. It yields the protein CASNGTPEGTSGRREQYF.

The chain combines TRBV11-2 with TRBJ2-1; 12 positions match TRBD2. The CDR3 totals 17 residues. The germline gives CDR1 SGHAT, CDR2 FQNNGV. V lost 4 bases and J lost 7; bases outside the gene matches: 11. CDR3 DNA: TGTGCCAGCAGCTCTTACCCTAGCGGGAGGGTTGGGAATGAGCAGTTCTTC. Protein: CASSSYPSGRVGNEQFF.

The sample holds a few counts of this clone. The chain joins TRBV5-6 to TRBJ2-7; 8 nucleotides align to TRBD1. Germline-derived CDR1 and CDR2 are SGHDT and YYEEEE. The CDR3 sequence is 13 residues long. V was pared by 7 bases and J by 7 bases, with 10 bases of the junction left unmatched. CDR3 loop: CASHRTGREEQYF. The CDR3 DNA reads as TGTGCCAGCCATAGGACAGGGAGAGAGGAGCAGTACTTC. The variable domain in full, with the rest retrieved from reference TRBV5-6 and TRBJ2-7, is DAGVTQSPTHLIKTRGQQVTLRCSPKSGHDTVSWYQQALGQGPQFIFQYYEEEERQRGNFPDRFSGHQFPNYSSELNVNALLLGDSALYLCASHRTGREEQYFGPGTRLTVT.

This clone came up a few times. The J gene is TRBJ1-1, the V gene TRBV18, with D tentatively TRBD1 (6 bases). CDR1 is KGHSH and CDR2 is LQKENI in the germline V gene. V gave up 4 bases and J gave up 3 bases, with 12 bases separating them. This CDR3 has 14 residues. The CDR3 loop is CASSLTGGDTEAFF. The CDR3 coding sequence is TGTGCCAGCTCACTGACAGGAGGTGACACTGAAGCTTTCTTT.

Note on this clone: Additional DNA sequences in this sample encode the identical CDR3. This rearrangement joins TRBV7-3 to TRBJ1-1, with D maybe TRBD1 (5 bases). From germline, CDR1 is SGHTA and CDR2 FQGTGA. V was cut by 3 bases and J by 1 base, with 9 bases left in between. The CDR3 loop spans 14 amino acids. CDR3 in amino acids: CASSLGGENTEAFF. Written as DNA, the CDR3 is TGTGCCAGCAGCTTGGGAGGGGAGAACACTGAAGCTTTCTTT.

This chain connects TRBV7-9 to TRBJ2-2; possibly TRBD1 or TRBD2 for D (5 bases each). CDR1 is SEHNR, CDR2 FQNEAQ, per germline (reference sequence). Trimming took 7 bases from V and 1 from J, leaving 10 bases between them. This CDR3 spans 14 amino acids. The CDR3 nucleotides are TGTGCCAGCACCCCGGGACGGAACACCGGGGAGCTGTTTTTT. This translates into CASTPGRNTGELFF.

This chain links TRBV4-1 with TRBJ2-3; TRBD2 agrees at 16 bases. Trimming at V came to 0 bases and at J to 14 bases, leaving 14 bases not matched to a gene. CDR1 is MGHRA and CDR2 is YSYEKL in the germline V gene. There are 18 residues in the CDR3. For the CDR3, the DNA is TGCGCCAGCAGCCAAGATCGGGCGGGACTAGCGGGAGGGCCGGTGCGGTATTTT. Amino acids: CASSQDRAGLAGGPVRYF.

The rearrangement links TRBV6-6 to TRBJ2-7, with D unclear. This CDR3 comprises 13 residues. V lost 5 bases to trimming and J lost 3 bases, with 11 bases between them. Germline assignment: CDR1 MNHNY and CDR2 SVGAGI (reference sequence). Here the CDR3 reads CASSRTGHYEQYF. The CDR3 region has the DNA TGTGCCAGCAGTCGGACGGGCCACTACGAGCAGTACTTC.

This clone has more than one count but fewer than ten. This chain joins TRBV6-5 and TRBJ2-3; 7 nucleotides agree with TRBD2. Losses at the gene ends were 6 bases for V and 0 bases for J; bases not matched to a gene: 6. The CDR3 extends over 15 amino acids. Germline loops: CDR1 MNHEY, CDR2 SVGAGI. The chain's CDR3 is CASRNSGASTDTQYF. CDR3 sequence (DNA): TGTGCCAGCAGGAACAGCGGGGCCAGCACAGATACGCAGTATTTT.

The chain uses TRBV28 and TRBJ1-1; D is ambiguous. Germline V gives CDR1 MDHEN, CDR2 SYDVKM. The CDR3 consists of 14 residues. V was pared by 2 bases and J by 7 bases, with 14 bases between. The CDR3 nucleotides read TGTGCCAGCAGTTTAAGGGCAGGCCTGTTTGAAGCTTTCTTT. Translated, it gives CASSLRAGLFEAFF.

This clone was counted a few times. Other DNA sequences in the same sample also yield this CDR3. The genes are TRBV18 and TRBJ1-5; D gene uncertain. Trimming took 1 base from V and 0 from J, leaving 4 bases between them. CDR3 size: 14 residues. Per the germline V gene, CDR1 is KGHSH and CDR2 is LQKENI. CDR3 residues: CASSPQGSNQPQHF. CDR3 coding DNA: TGTGCCAGCTCACCACAGGGTAGCAATCAGCCCCAGCATTTT. Full variable domain (remainder filled in from reference TRBV18 and TRBJ1-5): NAGVMQNPRHLVRRRGQEARLRCSPMKGHSHVYWYRQLPEEGLKFMVYLQKENIIDESGMPKERFSAEFPKEGPSILRIQQVVRGDSAAYFCASSPQGSNQPQHFGDGTRLSIL.